Below are 5 T cell receptor beta chains sequenced from a single sample in a study of shared T cell receptors in the human thymus. Sequencing used immunoSEQ multiplex PCR; TCRdb keeps in-frame clones, though not all of them. The data show about 660,000 clones, approximately 88% seen once. This same sample was also part of a study on human thymus T cells.

Sequencing was performed on thymocytes. Receptors were obtained from a boy under three years old with a congenital heart defect.

This chain joins TRBV10-1 and TRBJ2-1; 10 nucleotides match TRBD2. Germline CDR1 WNHNN, CDR2 SYGVQD (reference sequence). This CDR3 is 16 amino acids long. The V segment lost 5 bases and the J segment 5 bases; nucleotides outside the gene matches: 9. CDR3 bases: TGCGCCAGCAGTCCTCATCCCGGACTAGCGGACAATGAGCAGTTCTTC. Translated: CASSPHPGLADNEQFF.

This chain connects TRBV30 to TRBJ1-2; D unclear. Germline lookup yields CDR1 GTSNPN and CDR2 SVGIG (reference sequence). The length of the CDR3 is 12 residues. The CDR3 sequence is CYRVVRLYGYTF. The CDR3 bases are TGTTACCGCGTGGTCCGTCTCTATGGCTACACCTTC.

Concerning this clone: At the DNA level, this CDR3 is encoded by other sequences in the same sample as well. The CDR3 spells CASSLEPGGTEAFF. The CDR3 DNA reads as TGTGCCAGCAGCTTAGAACCAGGGGGCACTGAAGCTTTCTTT. This sequence joins TRBV11-3 and TRBJ1-1; 7 positions agree with TRBD1. J was trimmed by 4 bases and V by 0 bases; bases with no gene match: 2. Germline V gene data show CDR1 as SGHNT and CDR2 as YENEEA. The CDR3 has 14 residues.

The chain joins TRBV6-1 to TRBJ2-1; TRBD2 aligns across 9 bases. Germline V gives CDR1 MNHNS, CDR2 SASEGT. V gave up 5 bases and J gave up 9 bases; unmatched junction bases: 5. CDR3 size: 13 residues. As DNA, the CDR3 is TGTGCCAGCAGTTGGACTAGCGTTGGTGAGCAGTTCTTC. Translating it yields CASSWTSVGEQFF.

The chain uses TRBV28 and TRBJ2-5; TRBD2 aligns across 11 bases. Per germline, CDR1 MDHEN and CDR2 SYDVKM. The CDR3 is 15 residues long. Trimming at V came to 6 bases and at J to 7 bases, leaving 10 bases not matched to a gene. In DNA form, the CDR3 reads TGTGCCAGCAGCCGACCCGGGACTAGCGGCCGGACCCAGTACTTC. It encodes CASSRPGTSGRTQYF.